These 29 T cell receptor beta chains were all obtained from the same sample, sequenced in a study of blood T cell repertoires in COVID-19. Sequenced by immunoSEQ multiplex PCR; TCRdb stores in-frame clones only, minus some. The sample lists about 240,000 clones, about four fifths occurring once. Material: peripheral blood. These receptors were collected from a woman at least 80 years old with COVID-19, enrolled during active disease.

CDR3: CASSQWDRGLEDTQYF. The CDR3 DNA reads as TGTGCCAGCAGCCAATGGGACAGGGGGCTTGAAGATACGCAGTATTTT. The chain employs TRBV4-2 and TRBJ2-3, with 12 bases that match TRBD1. This CDR3 comprises 16 residues. CDR1 LGHNA and CDR2 YNFKEQ come from the germline V gene. V was clipped by 2 bases and J by 5 bases; unmatched bases: 5.

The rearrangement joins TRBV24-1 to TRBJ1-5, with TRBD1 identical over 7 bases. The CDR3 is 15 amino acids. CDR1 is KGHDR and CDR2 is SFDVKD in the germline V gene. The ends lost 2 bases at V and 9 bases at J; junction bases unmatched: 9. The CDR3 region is CATSDSRQGQGPQHF. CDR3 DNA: TGTGCCACCAGTGATTCCCGACAGGGCCAAGGGCCCCAGCATTTT.

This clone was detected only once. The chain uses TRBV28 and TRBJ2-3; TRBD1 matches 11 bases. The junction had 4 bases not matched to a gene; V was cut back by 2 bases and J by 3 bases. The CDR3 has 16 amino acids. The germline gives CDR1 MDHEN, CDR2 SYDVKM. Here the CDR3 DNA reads TGTGCCAGCAGTTTAGTTGGGACAGGGGGTACAGATACGCAGTATTTT. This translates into CASSLVGTGGTDTQYF.

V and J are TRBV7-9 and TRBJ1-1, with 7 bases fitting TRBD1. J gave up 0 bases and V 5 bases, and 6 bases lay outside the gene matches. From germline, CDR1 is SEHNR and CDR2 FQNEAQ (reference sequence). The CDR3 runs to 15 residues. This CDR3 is CASSLRQGLNTEAFF. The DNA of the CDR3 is TGTGCCAGCAGCCTAAGACAGGGCTTGAACACTGAAGCTTTCTTT.

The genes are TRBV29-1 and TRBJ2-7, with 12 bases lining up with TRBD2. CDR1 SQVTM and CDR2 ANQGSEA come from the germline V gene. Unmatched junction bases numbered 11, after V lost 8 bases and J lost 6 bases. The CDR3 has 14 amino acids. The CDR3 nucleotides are TGCAGCATTCGACTAGGACTAGCGGGGCGCGAGCAGTACTTC. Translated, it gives CSIRLGLAGREQYF.

CDR3 bases: TGTGCTAGTGGTTTCGGGGACAGGGGAGGAAAACTGTTTTTT. This gives the protein CASGFGDRGGKLFF. J is TRBJ1-4 and V is TRBV12-5; 10 positions match TRBD1. The CDR3 extends over 14 amino acids. The V gene end was trimmed by 3 bases and the J gene end by 10 bases; junction bases not matched to a gene: 5. Germline CDR1 and CDR2: LGHNT and FRNRAP.

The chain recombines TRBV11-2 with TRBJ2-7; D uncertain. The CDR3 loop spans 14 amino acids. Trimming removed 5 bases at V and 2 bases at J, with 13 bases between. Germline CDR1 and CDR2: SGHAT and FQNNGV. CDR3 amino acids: CASSPRVLTYEQYF. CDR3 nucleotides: TGTGCCAGCAGCCCCCGGGTCTTAACCTACGAGCAGTACTTC.

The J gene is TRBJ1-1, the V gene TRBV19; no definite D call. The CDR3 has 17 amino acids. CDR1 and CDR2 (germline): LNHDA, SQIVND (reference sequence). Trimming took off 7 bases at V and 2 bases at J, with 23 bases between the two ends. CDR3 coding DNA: TGTGCCAGTAAAAAGGGTAGGGATCGCGGGGTAAACACTGAAGCTTTCTTT. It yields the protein CASKKGRDRGVNTEAFF.

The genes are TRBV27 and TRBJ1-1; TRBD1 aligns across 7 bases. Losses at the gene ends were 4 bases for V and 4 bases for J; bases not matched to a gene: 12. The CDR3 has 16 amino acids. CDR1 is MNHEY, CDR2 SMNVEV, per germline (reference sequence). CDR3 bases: TGTGCCAGCAGTTCCCCCCTCGGCAGGGGGGCCACTGAAGCTTTCTTT. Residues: CASSSPLGRGATEAFF.

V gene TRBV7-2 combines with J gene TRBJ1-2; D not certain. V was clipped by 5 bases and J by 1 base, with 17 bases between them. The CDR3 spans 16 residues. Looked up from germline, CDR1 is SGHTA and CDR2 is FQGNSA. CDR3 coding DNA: TGTGCCAGCAGCGCGGGAAGGCTAGTTGATAACTATGGCTACACCTTC. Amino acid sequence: CASSAGRLVDNYGYTF.

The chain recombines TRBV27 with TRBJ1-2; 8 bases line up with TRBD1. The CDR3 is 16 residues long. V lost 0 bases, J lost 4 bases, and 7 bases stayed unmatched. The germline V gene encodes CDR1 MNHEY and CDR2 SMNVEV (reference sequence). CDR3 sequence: CASSLSSSGGGYGYTF. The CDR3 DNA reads TGTGCCAGCAGTTTATCGAGTTCAGGGGGCGGCTATGGCTACACCTTC.

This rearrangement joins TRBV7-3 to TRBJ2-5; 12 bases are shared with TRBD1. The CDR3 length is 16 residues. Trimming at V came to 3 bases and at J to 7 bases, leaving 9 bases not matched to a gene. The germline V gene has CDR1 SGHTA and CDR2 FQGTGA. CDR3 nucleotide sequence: TGTGCCAGCAGCTTCGTCGGGACAGGGGGCGAGGGGACCCAGTACTTC. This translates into CASSFVGTGGEGTQYF.

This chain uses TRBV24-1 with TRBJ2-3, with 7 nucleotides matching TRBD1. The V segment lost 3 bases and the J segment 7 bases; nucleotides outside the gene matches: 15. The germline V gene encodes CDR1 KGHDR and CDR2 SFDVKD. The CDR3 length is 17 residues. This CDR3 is CATSDPSLGQVQNTQYF. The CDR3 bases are TGTGCCACCAGTGATCCCTCTCTCGGACAGGTTCAGAATACGCAGTATTTT.

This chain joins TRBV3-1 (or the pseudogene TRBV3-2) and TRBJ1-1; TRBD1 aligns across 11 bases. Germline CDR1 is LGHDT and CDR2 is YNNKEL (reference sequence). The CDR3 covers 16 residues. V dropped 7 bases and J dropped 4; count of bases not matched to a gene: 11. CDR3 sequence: CASTLGDRGFGTEAFF. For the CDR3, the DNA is TGTGCCAGCACCCTAGGGGACAGGGGGTTTGGCACTGAAGCTTTCTTT.

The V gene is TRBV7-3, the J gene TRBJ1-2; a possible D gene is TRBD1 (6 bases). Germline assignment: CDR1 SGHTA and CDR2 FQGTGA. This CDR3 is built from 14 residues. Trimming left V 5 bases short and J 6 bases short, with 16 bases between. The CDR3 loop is CASSPTLQGHGYTF. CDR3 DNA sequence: TGTGCCAGCAGCCCAACACTACAGGGCCATGGCTACACCTTC.

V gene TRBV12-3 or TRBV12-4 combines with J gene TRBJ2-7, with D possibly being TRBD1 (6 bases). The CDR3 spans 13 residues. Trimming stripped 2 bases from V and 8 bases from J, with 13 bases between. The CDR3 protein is CASSLFRDTQQYF. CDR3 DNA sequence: TGTGCCAGCAGTTTATTTCGGGACACCCAGCAGTACTTC.

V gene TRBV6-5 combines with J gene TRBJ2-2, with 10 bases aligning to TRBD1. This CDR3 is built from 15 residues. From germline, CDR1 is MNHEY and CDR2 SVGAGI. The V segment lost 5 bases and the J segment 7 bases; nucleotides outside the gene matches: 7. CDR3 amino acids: CASSRPGTGVGELFF. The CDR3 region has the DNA TGTGCCAGCAGTCGCCCCGGGACAGGGGTCGGGGAGCTGTTTTTT.

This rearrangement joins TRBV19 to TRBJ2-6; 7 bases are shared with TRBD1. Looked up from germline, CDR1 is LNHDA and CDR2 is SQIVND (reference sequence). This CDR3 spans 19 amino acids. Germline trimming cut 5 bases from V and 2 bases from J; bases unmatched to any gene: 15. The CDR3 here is CASSQGAQGLWTGANVLTF. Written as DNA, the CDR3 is TGTGCCAGTAGTCAAGGGGCACAGGGGTTATGGACTGGGGCCAACGTCCTGACTTTC.

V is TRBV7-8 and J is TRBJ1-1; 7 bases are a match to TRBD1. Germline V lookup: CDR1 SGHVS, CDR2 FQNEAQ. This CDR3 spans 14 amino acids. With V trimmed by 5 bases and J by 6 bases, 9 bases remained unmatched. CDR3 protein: CASSARQGDSEAFF. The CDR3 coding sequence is TGTGCCAGCAGCGCCCGACAGGGTGATTCTGAAGCTTTCTTT.

The CDR3 nucleotides read TGTGCCAGCAGCCTGGGTCTTCCAGGGCCCTACGAGCAGTACTTC. Its protein is CASSLGLPGPYEQYF. The rearrangement joins TRBV14 to TRBJ2-7; a possible D gene is TRBD1 (5 bases). This CDR3 has 15 residues. The germline V and J ends were trimmed by 4 bases and 2 bases, with 15 bases remaining between them. Germline V gene sequence: CDR1 SGHDN, CDR2 FVKESK.

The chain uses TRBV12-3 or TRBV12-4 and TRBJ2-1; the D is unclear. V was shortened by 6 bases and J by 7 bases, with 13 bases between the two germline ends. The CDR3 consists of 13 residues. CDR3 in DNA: TGTGCCAGCAGCCCTAAGATATCGAATGAGCAGTTCTTC. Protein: CASSPKISNEQFF.

The CDR3 loop reads CSASKGGEAGNTEAFF. The CDR3 coding sequence is TGCAGTGCTAGTAAAGGGGGCGAGGCGGGGAACACTGAAGCTTTCTTT. This chain connects TRBV20-1 to TRBJ1-1; 7 bases line up with TRBD1. V gave up 3 bases and J gave up 1 base; unmatched junction bases: 11. Germline V gives CDR1 DFQATT, CDR2 SNEGSKA (reference sequence). CDR3 length: 16 residues.

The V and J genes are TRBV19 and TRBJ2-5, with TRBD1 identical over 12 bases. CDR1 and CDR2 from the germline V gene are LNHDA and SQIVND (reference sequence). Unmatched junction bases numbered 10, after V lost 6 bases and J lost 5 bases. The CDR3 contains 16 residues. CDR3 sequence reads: CASSPRDRGRRETQYF. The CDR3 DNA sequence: TGTGCCAGTAGCCCAAGGGACAGGGGGCGAAGGGAGACCCAGTACTTC.

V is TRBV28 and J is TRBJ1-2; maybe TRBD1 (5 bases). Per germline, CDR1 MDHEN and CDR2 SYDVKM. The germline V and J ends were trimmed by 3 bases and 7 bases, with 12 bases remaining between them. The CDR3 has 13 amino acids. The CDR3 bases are TGTGCCAGCAGTTTGCGGCAGGGATTTGGCTACACCTTC. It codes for CASSLRQGFGYTF.

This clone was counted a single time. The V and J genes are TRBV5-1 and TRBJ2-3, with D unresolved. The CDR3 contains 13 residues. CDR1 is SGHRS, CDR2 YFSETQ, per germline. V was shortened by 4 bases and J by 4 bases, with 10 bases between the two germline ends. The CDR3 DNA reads TGCGCCAGCAGCGACCTTCGGGCAGATACGCAGTATTTT. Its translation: CASSDLRADTQYF.

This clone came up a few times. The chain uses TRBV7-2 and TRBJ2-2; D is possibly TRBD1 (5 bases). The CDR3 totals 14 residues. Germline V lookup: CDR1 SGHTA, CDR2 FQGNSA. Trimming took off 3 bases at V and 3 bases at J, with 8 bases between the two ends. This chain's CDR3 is CASSFRAHTGELFF. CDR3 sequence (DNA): TGTGCCAGCAGCTTCAGGGCCCACACCGGGGAGCTGTTTTTT.

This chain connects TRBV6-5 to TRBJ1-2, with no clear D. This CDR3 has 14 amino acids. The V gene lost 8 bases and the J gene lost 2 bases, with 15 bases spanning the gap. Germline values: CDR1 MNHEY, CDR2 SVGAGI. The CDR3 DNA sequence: TGTGCCAGCGTCGGCGGCCTTGCAAACTATGGCTACACCTTC. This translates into CASVGGLANYGYTF.

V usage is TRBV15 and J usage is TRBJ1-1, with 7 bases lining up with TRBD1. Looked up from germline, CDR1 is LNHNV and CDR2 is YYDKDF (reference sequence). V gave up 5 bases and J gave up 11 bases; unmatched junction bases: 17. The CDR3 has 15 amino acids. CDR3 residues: CATSPGRQGMEAAFF. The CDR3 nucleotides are TGTGCCACCAGCCCCGGGAGACAGGGAATGGAGGCGGCTTTCTTT.

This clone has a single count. DNA of the CDR3: TGTGCCAGCAGTGCTCCGGACAGTGCAAGAGGTCTTGAAAAACTGTTTTTT. This translates into CASSAPDSARGLEKLFF. This sequence joins TRBV28 and TRBJ1-4, with D perhaps matching TRBD1 (6 bases). The CDR3 is 17 amino acids. Per germline, CDR1 MDHEN and CDR2 SYDVKM. V was pared by 5 bases and J by 7 bases, with 23 bases between. Complete variable domain (other parts from reference TRBV28 and TRBJ1-4): DVKVTQSSRYLVKRTGEKVFLECVQDMDHENMFWYRQDPGLGLRLIYFSYDVKMKEKGDIPEGYSVSREKKERFSLILESASTNQTSMYLCASSAPDSARGLEKLFFGSGTQLSVL.